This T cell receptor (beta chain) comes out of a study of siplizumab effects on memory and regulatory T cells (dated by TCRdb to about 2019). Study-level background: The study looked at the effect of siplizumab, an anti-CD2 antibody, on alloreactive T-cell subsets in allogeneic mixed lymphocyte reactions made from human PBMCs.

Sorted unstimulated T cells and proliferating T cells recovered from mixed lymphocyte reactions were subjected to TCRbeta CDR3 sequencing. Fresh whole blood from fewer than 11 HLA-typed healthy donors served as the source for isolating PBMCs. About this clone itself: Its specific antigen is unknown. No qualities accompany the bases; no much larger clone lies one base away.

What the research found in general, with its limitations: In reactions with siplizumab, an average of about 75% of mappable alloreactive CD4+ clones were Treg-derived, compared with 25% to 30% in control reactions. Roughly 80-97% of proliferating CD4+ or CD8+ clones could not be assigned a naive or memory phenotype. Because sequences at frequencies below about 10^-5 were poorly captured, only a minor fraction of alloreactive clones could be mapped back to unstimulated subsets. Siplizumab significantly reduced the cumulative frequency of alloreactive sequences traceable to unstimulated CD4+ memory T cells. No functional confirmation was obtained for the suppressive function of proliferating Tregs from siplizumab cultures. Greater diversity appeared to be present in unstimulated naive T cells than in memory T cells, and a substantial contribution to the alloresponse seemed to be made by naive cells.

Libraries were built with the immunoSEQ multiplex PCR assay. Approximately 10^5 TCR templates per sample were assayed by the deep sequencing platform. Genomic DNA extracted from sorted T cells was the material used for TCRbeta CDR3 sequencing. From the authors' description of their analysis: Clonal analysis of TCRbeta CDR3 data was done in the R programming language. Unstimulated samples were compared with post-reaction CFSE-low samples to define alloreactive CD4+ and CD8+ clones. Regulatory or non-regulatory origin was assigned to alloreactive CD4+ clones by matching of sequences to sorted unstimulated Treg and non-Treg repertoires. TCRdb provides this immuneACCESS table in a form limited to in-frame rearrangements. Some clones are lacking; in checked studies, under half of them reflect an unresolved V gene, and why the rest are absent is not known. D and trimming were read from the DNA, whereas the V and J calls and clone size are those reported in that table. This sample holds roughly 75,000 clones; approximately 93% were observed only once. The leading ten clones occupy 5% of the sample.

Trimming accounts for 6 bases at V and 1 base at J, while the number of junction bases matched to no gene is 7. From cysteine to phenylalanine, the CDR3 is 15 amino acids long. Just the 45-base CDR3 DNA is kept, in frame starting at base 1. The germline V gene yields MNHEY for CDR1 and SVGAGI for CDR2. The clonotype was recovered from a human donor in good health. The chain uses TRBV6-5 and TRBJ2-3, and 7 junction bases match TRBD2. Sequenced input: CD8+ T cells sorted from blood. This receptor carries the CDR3 CASSPPGGGTDTQYF. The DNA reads TGTGCCAGCAGCCCCCCTGGGGGGGGCACAGATACGCAGTATTTT.